The entry below gives a single TCR beta chain sequence along with its context. Antigen specificity is unknown. The data stem from a study of T cell responses to AZD1222 COVID-19 vaccine. Study-wide results and caveats: Nearly half of unique spike-specific TCRs reportedly avoided B.1.351 and B.1.1.7 mutated regions.

Data came from immunoSEQ multiplex PCR; TCRdb stores just in-frame clones and leaves some out. The sample has approximately 190,000 clones; approximately 92% are singletons. With 1 base removed from V and 2 bases from J, the gap between germline ends came to 12 bases. This CDR3 is built from 15 residues. Germline V CDR1 and CDR2: SGHDN, FVKESK. The chain links TRBV14 to TRBJ2-7, with a possible D match to TRBD2 (5 bases). Specimen: peripheral blood, collected on day 0 of AZD1222 vaccination. The TCR sequence derives from an adult in good health. In DNA, the CDR3 is TGTGCCAGCAGCCAAGGTGGGTCCGGGGCCTACGAGCAGTACTTC. This gives the protein CASSQGGSGAYEQYF. Variable domain in full (rest from reference TRBV14 and TRBJ2-7): EAGVTQFPSHSVIEKGQTVTLRCDPISGHDNLYWYRRVMGKEIKFLLHFVKESKQDESGMPNNRFLAERTGGTYSTLKVQPAELEDSGVYFCASSQGGSGAYEQYFGPGTRLTVT.